Below, one TCR beta chain is given with its context. This specimen belongs to a study of cytomegalovirus exposure and HLA in healthy donors. Study in general: T cells numbering about 179 million yielded some 120 million unique TCR beta sequences in an earlier analysis.

This PCR relied on a set of 60 Vbeta primers and 13 Jbeta primers. TCRdb keeps only in-frame clones here, not all; method: immunoSEQ multiplex PCR. The top ten hold around 2.1% of the sample, which has about 280,000 clones, about 90% seen once. CDR1 is LNHDA and CDR2 is SQIVND in the germline V gene (reference sequence). V dropped 10 bases and J dropped 10; count of bases not matched to a gene: 15. The CDR3 has 13 amino acids. The chain carries TRBV19 and TRBJ1-2; 7 nucleotides agree with TRBD1. The source of this sequence is a woman under 30 in good health and CMV-seronegative. Specimen: PBMCs. The CDR3 region is CATSSVHRGVYTF. The CDR3 bases are TGTGCCACGAGCTCGGTGCACAGGGGAGTCTACACCTTC.